The TCR beta chain under discussion was sequenced for a study of blood T cell repertoires in COVID-19 (dated by TCRdb to the early 2020s). For the study in its entirety: Samples covering the acute and convalescent phases of COVID-19 were provided by collaborators in the United States, Italy and Spain. A de-identified subject ID, COVID-19 status, age in years and sex were almost always included in the sample metadata. The prospective study material was composed of cDNA or gDNA derived from T cells, B-cell-depleted T cells, or PBMCs. Deeply sampled blood TCRbeta repertoires from subjects exposed to, actively infected with, or recovered from COVID-19 were included in the dataset. Where available, HLA class I and class II types were taken from metadata supplied by the sample provider and were not determined by assay-based typing. Samples came from the ongoing ImmuneRACE study (first 160 participants) plus 1,254 subjects from 6 global collaborators. The repertoires were released in a freely available public database intended as a resource for research on the immune response to SARS-CoV-2.

Its CDR3 holds 14 amino acids, cysteine through phenylalanine. The CDR3 DNA has 42 bases and is translated from base 1. Looking up the germline V gene yields CDR1 MNHEY and CDR2 SVGEGT. V sheds 2 bases and J sheds 1 base, leaving 8 bases between their ends. Overall results and qualifications from the work: Clinical and demographic metadata were provided uncurated, with the amount varying by source and participant.

Each collaborating institution followed its own protocols to collect whole blood in K2EDTA tubes. For TCRbeta analysis, collaborators shipped samples in one of three forms: frozen whole blood, isolated PBMCs, or DNA extracted from either of those sample types. This clone was counted between two and nine times. Its recognized antigen is unknown. The record has no base qualities; no much larger clone is one base away. TCRbeta CDR3 regions were amplified from genomic DNA using the immunoSEQ Assay, a bias-controlled multiplex PCR. The paper's processing steps were these. Within the assay, amplification of reference gene primers was used to estimate how many nucleated cells each sample contained. To quantify the absolute abundance of each unique TCRbeta CDR3 rearrangement, sequence reads were collapsed and filtered. For each sample, productive Simpson clonality was calculated as the square root of Simpson's diversity index over productive rearrangements. This is the immuneACCESS table as TCRdb keeps it, with only in-frame sequences that have V and J called. A part of the clones is gone; compared with another copy, unresolved V genes explain less than half, and the rest is unexplained. D and trimming come from the DNA, and the V and J calls and clone size come from that table. The sample data list 70,000 or so clones, and approximately 90% of these were observed just once. The top ten constitute approximately 19% of the sample.

Sequenced material: peripheral blood. This chain is built from TRBV6-2 or TRBV6-3 and TRBJ2-5; the D gene is unclear. The TCR was taken from a woman of 80 years or more with acute or convalescent COVID-19. The encoded CDR3 is CASSYRDIQETQYF. The nucleotides read TGTGCCAGCAGTTACCGAGACATCCAAGAGACCCAGTACTTC.